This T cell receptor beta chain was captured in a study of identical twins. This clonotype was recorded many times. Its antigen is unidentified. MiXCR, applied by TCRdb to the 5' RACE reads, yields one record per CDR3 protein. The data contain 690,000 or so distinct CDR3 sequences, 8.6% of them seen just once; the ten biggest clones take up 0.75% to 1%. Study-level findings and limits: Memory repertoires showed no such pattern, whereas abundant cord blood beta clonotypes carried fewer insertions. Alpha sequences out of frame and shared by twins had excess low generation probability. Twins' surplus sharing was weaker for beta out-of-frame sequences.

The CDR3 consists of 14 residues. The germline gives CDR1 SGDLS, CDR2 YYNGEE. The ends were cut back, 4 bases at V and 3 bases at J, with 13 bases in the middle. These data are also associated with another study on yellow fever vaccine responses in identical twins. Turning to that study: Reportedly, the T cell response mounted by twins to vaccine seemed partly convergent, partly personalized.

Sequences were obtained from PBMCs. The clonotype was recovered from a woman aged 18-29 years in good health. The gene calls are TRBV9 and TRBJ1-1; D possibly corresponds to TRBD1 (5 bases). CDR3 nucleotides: TGTGCCAGCAGCTTTCTGGGGGAGGACACTGAAGCTTTCTTT. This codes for CASSFLGEDTEAFF.